The TCR beta chain described here comes from a study of T cell responses to AZD1222 COVID-19 vaccine (dated by TCRdb to the early 2020s). Describing the broader study: A total of more than 230 trial participants underwent TCR sequencing, of whom around 200 received two doses of AZD1222 and some 25 received two doses of the MenACWY control vaccine. Trial participants were enrolled by age into 18-55, 56-69 and 70-plus year subgroups, with roughly 160, 29 and 62 TCR-sequenced participants respectively.

The time point tag for this specimen amounts to: baseline before first vaccination. Taken with the paper, the label for treatment or condition translates to: meningococcal conjugate vaccine given as trial control. Vaccinee samples came from UK trials COV001 and COV002, including a single-blind randomized controlled phase 2/3 trial of AZD1222 (ChAdOx1 nCoV-19) in healthy adults. Trial participant PBMC samples were collected at day 0 and day 28 after the second dose for TCRbeta chain sequencing. At the junction V is shortened by 3 bases and J by 5 bases, with 10 bases in between. The CDR1 and CDR2 encoded by the germline V gene (reference sequence) are LNHDA and SQIVND. Reading from cysteine to phenylalanine, the CDR3 counts 13 amino acids. Just CDR3 DNA is preserved here, 39 bases in frame from base 1. Turning to this clone: Its antigen remains unidentified. Base qualities are missing; no much larger clone stands one base away.

The CDR3 regions of human TCRbeta chains were subjected to immunosequencing. On the study's bioinformatics: Repertoire TCRs were matched against a reference library of SARS-CoV-2-specific TCRs generated with the MIRA antigen-specificity platform. Breadth was defined as the fraction of unique TCRs that were SARS-CoV-2-associated, and depth was defined as the fraction of total T cells that were SARS-CoV-2-associated. Using the MIRA data, each spike-specific TCR was mapped to the spike region that the TCR reacts to and placed in a CD4 or CD8 class. Log10-transformed breadth and depth values were compared by one-way ANOVA with Sidak's multiple comparisons tests. The table was pulled from immuneACCESS by TCRdb, which kept in-frame rearrangements only. Such tables lose some clones; where checked, under half of the loss comes from unresolved V genes, and the rest has no known cause. The V and J calls and clone size come from that table; D and trimming were worked out from the DNA. This sample lists approximately 150,000 clones; about 92% were detected once. The leading ten clones occupy less than 4.5% of the sample.

Points the paper makes about the study in general: Spike-specific TCR breadth and depth rose significantly after two AZD1222 doses compared with day 0 and with MenACWY recipients. Because no day 14 peak-response samples were available, the repertoires could be characterized only after the peak T cell response. Participants were mostly white British, with more females than males. The authors suggested clonal diversity may have been underestimated. Only 5 to 7 AZD1222 recipients were SARS-CoV-2 seropositive at baseline, limiting conclusions about previously exposed vaccinees. The 56-69-year group was small, and its depth increase did not reach significance, likely because of low power. Reportedly, almost half of the unique spike-specific TCRs recognized epitopes lying outside the regions that are mutated in the B.1.351 and B.1.1.7 variants. Vaccine-associated CD4 TCRs spanned the whole spike protein, with dominant responses in regions 160-218 and 743-854.

The material sequenced was peripheral blood, taken on day 0 of MenACWY control vaccination. The source is an adult in good health. The rearranged chain carries TRBV19 and TRBJ1-2, with TRBD1 as a weak D call on 6 bases. The CDR3 here reads CASSIQTGYGYTF. The nucleotide sequence reads as follows: TGTGCCAGTAGTATCCAAACAGGGTATGGCTACACCTTC.